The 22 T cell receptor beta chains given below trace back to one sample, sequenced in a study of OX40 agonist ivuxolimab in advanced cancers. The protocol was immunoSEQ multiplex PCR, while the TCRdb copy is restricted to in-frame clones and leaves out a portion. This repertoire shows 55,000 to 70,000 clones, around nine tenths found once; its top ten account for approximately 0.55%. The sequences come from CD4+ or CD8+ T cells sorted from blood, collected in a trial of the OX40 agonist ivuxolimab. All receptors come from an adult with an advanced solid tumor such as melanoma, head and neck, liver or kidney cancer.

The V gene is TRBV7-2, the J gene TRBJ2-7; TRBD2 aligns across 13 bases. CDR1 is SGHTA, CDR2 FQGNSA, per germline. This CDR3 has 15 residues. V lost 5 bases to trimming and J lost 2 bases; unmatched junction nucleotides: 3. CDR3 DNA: TGTGCCAGCAGCAGAGGGACTAGCGGGGCCTACGAGCAGTACTTC. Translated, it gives CASSRGTSGAYEQYF. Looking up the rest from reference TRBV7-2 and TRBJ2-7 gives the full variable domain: GAGVSQSPSNKVTEKGKDVELRCDPISGHTALYWYRQSLGQGLEFLIYFQGNSAPDKSGLPSDRFSAERTGGSVSTLTIQRTQQEDSAVYLCASSRGTSGAYEQYFGPGTRLTVT.

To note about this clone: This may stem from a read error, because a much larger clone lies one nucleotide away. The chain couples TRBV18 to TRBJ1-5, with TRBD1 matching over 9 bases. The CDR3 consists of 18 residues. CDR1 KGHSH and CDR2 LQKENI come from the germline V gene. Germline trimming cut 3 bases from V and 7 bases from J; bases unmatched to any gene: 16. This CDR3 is CASSPLPGQGSGGQPQHF. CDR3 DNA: TGTGCCAGCTCACCGTTACCGGGACAGGGTTCAGGTGGGCAGCCCCAGCATTTT.

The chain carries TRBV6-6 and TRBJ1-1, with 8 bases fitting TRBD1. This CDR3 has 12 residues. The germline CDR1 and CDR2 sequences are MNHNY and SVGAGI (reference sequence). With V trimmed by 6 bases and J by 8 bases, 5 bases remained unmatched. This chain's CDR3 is CASSTGQGEAFF. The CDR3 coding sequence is TGTGCCAGCAGCACAGGACAGGGCGAAGCTTTCTTT.

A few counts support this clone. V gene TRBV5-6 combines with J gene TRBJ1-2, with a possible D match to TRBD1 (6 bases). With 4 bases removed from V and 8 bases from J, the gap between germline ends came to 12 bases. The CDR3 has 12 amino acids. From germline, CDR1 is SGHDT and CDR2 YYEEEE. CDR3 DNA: TGTGCCAGCAGCCCTACAGGGCGCGGCTACACCTTC. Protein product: CASSPTGRGYTF.

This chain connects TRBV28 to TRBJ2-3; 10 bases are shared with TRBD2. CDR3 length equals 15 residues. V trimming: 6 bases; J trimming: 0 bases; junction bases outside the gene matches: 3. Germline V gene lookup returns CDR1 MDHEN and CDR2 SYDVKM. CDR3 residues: CASRSSGGSTDTQYF. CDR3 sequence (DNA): TGTGCCAGCAGATCTAGCGGGGGAAGCACAGATACGCAGTATTTT.

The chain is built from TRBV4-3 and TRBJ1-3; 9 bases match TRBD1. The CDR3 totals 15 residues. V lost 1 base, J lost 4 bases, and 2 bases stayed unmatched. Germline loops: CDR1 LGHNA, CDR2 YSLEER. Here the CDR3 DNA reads TGCGCCAGCAGCCAAGGACAGGGGGAGGGAAACACCATATATTTT. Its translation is CASSQGQGEGNTIYF.

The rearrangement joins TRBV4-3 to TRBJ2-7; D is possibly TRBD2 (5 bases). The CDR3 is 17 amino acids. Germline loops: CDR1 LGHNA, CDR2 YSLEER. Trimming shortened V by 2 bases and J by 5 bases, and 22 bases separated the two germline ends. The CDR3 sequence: CASSQCILWRAPDEQYF. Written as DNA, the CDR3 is TGCGCCAGCAGCCAATGCATTTTGTGGCGGGCTCCGGACGAGCAGTACTTC.

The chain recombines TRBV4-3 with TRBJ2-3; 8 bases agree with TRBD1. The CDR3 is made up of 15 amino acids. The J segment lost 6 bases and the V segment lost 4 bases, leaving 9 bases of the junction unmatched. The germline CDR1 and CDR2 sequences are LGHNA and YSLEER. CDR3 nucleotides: TGCGCCAGCAGCCCCGGGCCAGGGGGCGATGATACGCAGTATTTT. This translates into CASSPGPGGDDTQYF.

CDR3 protein: CASSQVHLAGGQETQYF. CDR3 sequence (DNA): TGTGCCAGCAGCCAAGTCCACCTAGCGGGGGGACAAGAGACCCAGTACTTC. The chain combines TRBV4-2 with TRBJ2-5; 11 positions match TRBD2. The CDR3 sequence is 17 residues long. V dropped 1 base and J dropped 2; count of bases not matched to a gene: 6. The germline CDR1 and CDR2 sequences are LGHNA and YNFKEQ.

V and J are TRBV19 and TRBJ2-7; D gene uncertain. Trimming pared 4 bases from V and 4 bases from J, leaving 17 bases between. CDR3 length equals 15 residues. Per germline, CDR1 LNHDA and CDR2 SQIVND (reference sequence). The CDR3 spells CASSTSLRGSYEQYF. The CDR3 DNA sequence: TGTGCCAGTAGTACCTCGCTAAGAGGAAGTTACGAGCAGTACTTC. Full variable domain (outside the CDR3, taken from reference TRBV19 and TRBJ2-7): DGGITQSPKYLFRKEGQNVTLSCEQNLNHDAMYWYRQDPGQGLRLIYYSQIVNDFQKGDIAEGYSVSREKKESFPLTVTSAQKNPTAFYLCASSTSLRGSYEQYFGPGTRLTVT.

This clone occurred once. This CDR3 is CASRTPSPRGEQFF. In nucleotides, the CDR3 is TGCGCCAGCAGGACGCCATCGCCGAGGGGTGAGCAGTTCTTC. The gene calls are TRBV23-1 and TRBJ2-1; the D call may be TRBD1 or TRBD2 (5 bases each). TRBV23-1 is reported as an ORF; its role is uncertain. The V end was cut by 6 bases, the J end by 9 bases, with 18 bases between. The CDR3 spans 14 residues.

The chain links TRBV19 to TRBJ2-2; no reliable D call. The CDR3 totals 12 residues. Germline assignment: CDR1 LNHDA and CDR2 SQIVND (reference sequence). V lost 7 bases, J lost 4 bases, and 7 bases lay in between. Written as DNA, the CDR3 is TGTGCCAGTACAAGGGTCACCGGGGAGCTGTTTTTT. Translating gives CASTRVTGELFF.

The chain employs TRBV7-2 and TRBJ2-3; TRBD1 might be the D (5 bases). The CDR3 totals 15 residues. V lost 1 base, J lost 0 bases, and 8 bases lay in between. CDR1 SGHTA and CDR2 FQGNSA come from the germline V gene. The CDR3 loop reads CASSLVAGSTDTQYF. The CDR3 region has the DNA TGTGCCAGCAGCTTAGTGGCAGGGAGCACAGATACGCAGTATTTT.

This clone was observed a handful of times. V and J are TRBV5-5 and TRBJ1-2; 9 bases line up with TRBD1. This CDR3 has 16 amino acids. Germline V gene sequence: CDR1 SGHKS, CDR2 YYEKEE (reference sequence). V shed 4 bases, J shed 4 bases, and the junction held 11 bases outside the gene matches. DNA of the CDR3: TGTGCCAGCAGCGGTGCTGTTCTGGGACAGGGCTATGGCTACACCTTC. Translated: CASSGAVLGQGYGYTF.

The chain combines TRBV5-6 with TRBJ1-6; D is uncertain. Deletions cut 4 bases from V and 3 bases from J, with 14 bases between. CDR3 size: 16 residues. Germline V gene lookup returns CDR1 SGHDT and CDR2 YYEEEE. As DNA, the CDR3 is TGTGCCAGCAGCCGAGGAACAGCGGACTATAATTCACCCCTCCACTTT. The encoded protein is CASSRGTADYNSPLHF.

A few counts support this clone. The CDR3 spells CASSVARDGTYEQYF. CDR3 nucleotide sequence: TGTGCCAGCAGCGTAGCCCGGGACGGAACCTACGAGCAGTACTTC. The rearrangement uses TRBV9 and TRBJ2-7; the D gene could be TRBD1 or TRBD2 (5 bases each). The CDR3 runs 15 residues. Germline assignment: CDR1 SGDLS and CDR2 YYNGEE. V dropped 0 bases and J dropped 2 bases, with 12 bases sitting between them.

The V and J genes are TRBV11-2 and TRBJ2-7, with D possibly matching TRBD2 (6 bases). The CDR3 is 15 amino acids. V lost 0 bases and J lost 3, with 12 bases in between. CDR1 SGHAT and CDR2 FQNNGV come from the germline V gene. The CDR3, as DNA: TGTGCCAGCAGCTTAGATGGGATCGGGGGCTACGAGCAGTACTTC. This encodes CASSLDGIGGYEQYF.

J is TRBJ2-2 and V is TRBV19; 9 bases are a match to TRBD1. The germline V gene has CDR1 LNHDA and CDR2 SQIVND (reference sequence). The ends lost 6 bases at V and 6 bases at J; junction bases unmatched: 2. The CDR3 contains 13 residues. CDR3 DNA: TGTGCCAGTAGAAACAGGGGGCCCGGGGAGCTGTTTTTT. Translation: CASRNRGPGELFF.

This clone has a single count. CDR3 bases: TGTGCCAGCAACTTTGGGACCACAGATACGCAGTATTTT. Translated, it gives CASNFGTTDTQYF. The chain recombines TRBV2 with TRBJ2-3; D assignment may be TRBD1 or TRBD2 (5 bases each). V lost 7 bases to trimming and J lost 2 bases, with 10 bases between them. There are 13 residues in the CDR3. Germline CDR1 reads SNHLY; CDR2 reads FYNNEI.

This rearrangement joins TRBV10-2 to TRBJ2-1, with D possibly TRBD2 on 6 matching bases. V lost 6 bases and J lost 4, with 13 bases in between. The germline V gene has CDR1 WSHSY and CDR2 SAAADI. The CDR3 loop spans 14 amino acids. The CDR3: CASRGMGGYNEQFF. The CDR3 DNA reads TGCGCCAGCAGGGGCATGGGAGGTTACAATGAGCAGTTCTTC.

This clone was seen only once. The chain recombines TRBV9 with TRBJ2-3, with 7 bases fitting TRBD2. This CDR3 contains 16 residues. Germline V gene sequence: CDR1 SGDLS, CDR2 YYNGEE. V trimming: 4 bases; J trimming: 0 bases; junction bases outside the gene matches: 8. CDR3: CASSTTSVVSTDTQYF. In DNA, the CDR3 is TGTGCCAGCAGCACAACTAGCGTGGTGAGCACAGATACGCAGTATTTT.

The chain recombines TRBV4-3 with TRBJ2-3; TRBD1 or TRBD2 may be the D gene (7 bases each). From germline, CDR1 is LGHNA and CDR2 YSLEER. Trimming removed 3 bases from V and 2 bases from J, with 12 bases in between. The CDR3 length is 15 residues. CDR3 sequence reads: CASSQGGTATDTQYF. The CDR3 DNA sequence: TGCGCCAGCAGCCAGGGGGGGACAGCCACAGATACGCAGTATTTT.